This T cell receptor (beta chain) was sequenced in a study of T cell responses to AZD1222 COVID-19 vaccine. Produced via immunoSEQ multiplex PCR; TCRdb's table is partial and in-frame only. The profile shows around 120,000 clones, about 85% of them singletons. This CDR3 contains 16 residues. The germline V gene has CDR1 SGHDT and CDR2 YYEEEE. V shed 3 bases and J shed 3 bases, with 16 bases lying between them. The rearrangement uses TRBV5-6 and TRBJ1-5, with D uncertain. The source was peripheral blood, collected on day 0 of AZD1222 vaccination. The clonotype comes from an adult in good health. The CDR3 DNA follows: TGTGCCAGCAGCTCGGGGATGGGCCTCCTCAATCAGCCCCAGCATTTT. As protein: CASSSGMGLLNQPQHF. The complete variable domain, with remaining parts taken from reference TRBV5-6 and TRBJ1-5, reads DAGVTQSPTHLIKTRGQQVTLRCSPKSGHDTVSWYQQALGQGPQFIFQYYEEEERQRGNFPDRFSGHQFPNYSSELNVNALLLGDSALYLCASSSGMGLLNQPQHFGDGTRLSIL.